This passage covers 19 T cell receptor beta chains from one sample sequenced in a study. From the RT-PCR reads, TCRdb called clonotypes with MiXCR, one entry per CDR3 protein. In the table there are about 680,000 distinct CDR3 sequences, over 12% of which are singletons. The sequenced material came from memory CD4+ T cells from blood. The receptors stem from a female donor in good health, serving as a healthy control.

The gene calls are TRBV6-5 and TRBJ2-3; no clear D gene. The CDR3 covers 13 residues. The V end was cut by 4 bases, the J end by 5 bases, with 10 bases between. Looked up from germline, CDR1 is MNHEY and CDR2 is SVGAGI. CDR3 bases: TGTGCCAGCAGTTCGCCTTATAGAGATACGCAGTATTTT. Its translation is CASSSPYRDTQYF.

The table lists this clonotype with many counts. The chain recombines TRBV20-1 with TRBJ2-1; tentative D call: TRBD2 (7 bases). CDR1 and CDR2 (germline): DFQATT, SNEGSKA (reference sequence). V was trimmed by 6 bases and J by 9 bases, leaving 15 bases between them. The CDR3 consists of 12 residues. The CDR3 protein is CSAQGRGGEQFF. The CDR3 DNA reads TGCAGTGCCCAGGGGAGGGGGGGTGAGCAGTTCTTC.

The chain is built from TRBV7-2 and TRBJ2-1, with TRBD2 identical over 10 bases. The CDR3 has 17 residues. CDR1 and CDR2 from the germline V gene are SGHTA and FQGNSA. Trimming removed 5 bases from V and 2 bases from J; junction bases left unmatched: 9. CDR3 loop: CASSPGASGGAYNEQFF. The CDR3 DNA sequence: TGTGCCAGCAGCCCTGGGGCTAGCGGGGGAGCCTACAATGAGCAGTTCTTC.

This clonotype was counted ten times or more. This chain connects TRBV6-5 to TRBJ2-7; TRBD2 aligns across 12 bases. With 0 bases clipped from V and 6 bases from J, the junction kept 12 bases outside the gene matches. CDR1 and CDR2 from the germline V gene are MNHEY and SVGAGI. CDR3 length equals 18 residues. The CDR3 is CASSYSKLAGGLAVEQYF. The CDR3 nucleotides read TGTGCCAGCAGTTACTCGAAACTAGCGGGAGGACTCGCGGTCGAGCAGTACTTC.

This clonotype was seen ten or more times. The chain recombines TRBV20-1 with TRBJ2-1; perhaps TRBD1 as D (5 bases). The CDR3 sequence is 13 residues long. V was pared by 0 bases and J by 8 bases, with 11 bases between. Looked up from germline, CDR1 is DFQATT and CDR2 is SNEGSKA (reference sequence). CDR3 nucleotides: TGCAGTGCTAGAGATCCAGGGATCGATGAGCAGTTCTTC. Amino acid sequence: CSARDPGIDEQFF.

This clonotype came up a few times. The chain has TRBV4-1 and TRBJ2-3, with TRBD1 as a possible D gene (6 bases). Germline V gene lookup returns CDR1 MGHRA and CDR2 YSYEKL. The CDR3 runs 15 residues. V dropped 2 bases and J dropped 5 bases, with 14 bases sitting between them. Here the CDR3 reads CASSQSGQSGDTQYF. The CDR3 DNA follows: TGCGCCAGCAGCCAATCCGGACAGTCGGGAGATACGCAGTATTTT.

This clonotype was detected a few times. This rearrangement joins TRBV6-2 or TRBV6-3 to TRBJ2-7, with TRBD1 identical over 12 bases. J was trimmed by 5 bases and V by 2 bases; bases with no gene match: 13. CDR1 and CDR2 (germline): MNHEY, SVGEGT. The CDR3 has 18 amino acids. The CDR3 sequence is CASSYGTGGLWSGDEQYF. In nucleotides, the CDR3 is TGTGCCAGCAGTTACGGGACAGGGGGCTTATGGTCTGGAGACGAGCAGTACTTC.

The CDR3 sequence: CASSLGDVDTQYF. For the CDR3, the DNA is TGTGCCAGCAGCTTGGGCGACGTAGATACGCAGTATTTT. The V and J genes are TRBV5-4 and TRBJ2-3, with D uncertain. The germline V and J ends were trimmed by 0 bases and 5 bases, with 7 bases remaining between them. The CDR3 is 13 residues long. Germline CDR1 is SGHNT and CDR2 is YYREEE (reference sequence).

J is TRBJ2-5 and V is TRBV6-1, with 12 bases fitting TRBD2. CDR1 and CDR2 (germline): MNHNS, SASEGT. This CDR3 spans 17 amino acids. The junction had 13 bases not matched to a gene; V was cut back by 4 bases and J by 7 bases. CDR3 protein: CASSVHSSGRARGTQYF. The CDR3 DNA is TGTGCCAGCAGTGTCCATTCTAGCGGGAGGGCCAGAGGGACCCAGTACTTC.

CDR3 nucleotides: TGCGCCAGCAGCCCCATCCCATCTAGCGGGGGCCACAATGAGCAGTTCTTC. Protein product: CASSPIPSSGGHNEQFF. V is TRBV5-1 and J is TRBJ2-1; TRBD2 matches 10 bases. V lost 4 bases, J lost 5 bases, and 12 bases stayed unmatched. CDR3 length: 17 amino acids. Germline V CDR1 and CDR2: SGHRS, YFSETQ. The full variable domain, its missing parts supplied by reference TRBV5-1 and TRBJ2-1, is KAGVTQTPRYLIKTRGQQVTLSCSPISGHRSVSWYQQTPGQGLQFLFEYFSETQRNKGNFPGRFSGRQFSNSRSEMNVSTLELGDSALYLCASSPIPSSGGHNEQFFGPGTRLTVL.

The chain uses TRBV12-3 or TRBV12-4 and TRBJ2-5; no firm D call. Trimming took off 3 bases at V and 5 bases at J, with 13 bases between the two ends. The CDR3 covers 14 residues. Written as DNA, the CDR3 is TGTGCCAGCAGTTTTCCCCCGAGGACGGAGACCCAGTACTTC. Its protein product is CASSFPPRTETQYF.

This clonotype has a count of ten or more. The rearrangement links TRBV12-3 or TRBV12-4 to TRBJ1-1; TRBD1 matches at 7 bases. With 7 bases clipped from V and 4 bases from J, the junction kept 3 bases outside the gene matches. The CDR3 loop spans 12 amino acids. Written as DNA, the CDR3 is TGTGCCAGCACCGCAGGGGGCACTGAAGCTTTCTTT. It specifies CASTAGGTEAFF.

This clonotype has just one count. The CDR3, as DNA: TGTGCCAGCAGTGGGGGACTAGCGGGAGGGCCAGATACGCAGTATTTT. Its protein product is CASSGGLAGGPDTQYF. The chain employs TRBV25-1 and TRBJ2-3; 16 positions match TRBD2. J lost 4 bases, V lost 4 bases, and 2 bases had no gene match. The CDR3 has 16 amino acids. Germline assignment: CDR1 MGHDK and CDR2 SYGVNS. The entire variable domain, with the rest obtained from reference TRBV25-1 and TRBJ2-3, is as follows: EADIYQTPRYLVIGTGKKITLECSQTMGHDKMYWYQQDPGMELHLIHYSYGVNSTEKGDLSSESTVSRIRTEHFPLTLESARPSHTSQYLCASSGGLAGGPDTQYFGPGTRLTVL.

This clonotype was observed at least ten times. The V and J genes are TRBV6-5 and TRBJ2-3; a weak D match, TRBD1 (5 bases). Per the germline V gene, CDR1 is MNHEY and CDR2 is SVGAGI. The CDR3 is 13 amino acids. V dropped 3 bases and J dropped 3 bases, with 7 bases sitting between them. CDR3 coding DNA: TGTGCCAGCAGTTATGACAGTACAGATACGCAGTATTTT. The encoded protein is CASSYDSTDTQYF.

This clonotype was detected only a few times. The rearrangement uses TRBV2 and TRBJ2-1, with 9 bases that match TRBD1. CDR1 and CDR2 from the germline V gene are SNHLY and FYNNEI. The CDR3 is made up of 14 amino acids. With V trimmed by 10 bases and J by 5 bases, 9 bases remained unmatched. The CDR3 DNA follows: TGTGCCACGGACCGGGACAGGGACGACAATGAGCAGTTCTTC. Its translation is CATDRDRDDNEQFF.

This clonotype showed up just a few times. The V and J genes are TRBV3-1 and TRBJ2-5, with no clear D. V lost 4 bases, J lost 5 bases, and 14 bases lay in between. In germline, CDR1 is LGHDT, CDR2 YNNKEL (reference sequence). CDR3 size: 14 residues. Written as DNA, the CDR3 is TGTGCCAGCAGCCCTCCTGGGGTTTGGGAGACCCAGTACTTC. Protein product: CASSPPGVWETQYF.

V usage is TRBV7-9 and J usage is TRBJ1-2; TRBD1 might be the D (6 bases). The V end was cut by 2 bases, the J end by 8 bases, with 9 bases between. Germline lookup yields CDR1 SEHNR and CDR2 FQNEAQ (reference sequence). This CDR3 comprises 12 residues. DNA for the CDR3: TGTGCCAGCAGCTTACCAGGGGAGGGCTACACCTTC. Protein sequence: CASSLPGEGYTF.

This clonotype was found a few times. The chain recombines TRBV5-5 with TRBJ2-1; D is uncertain. V gave up 5 bases and J gave up 0 bases, with 12 bases separating them. The CDR3 covers 15 residues. Germline V gene data show CDR1 as SGHKS and CDR2 as YYEKEE (reference sequence). The CDR3 sequence is CASRLGIDSYNEQFF. The CDR3 nucleotides are TGTGCCAGCAGACTGGGGATTGACTCCTACAATGAGCAGTTCTTC.

This clonotype was seen at least ten times. This chain links TRBV10-3 with TRBJ1-1; D might be TRBD1 (6 bases). The CDR3 is made up of 12 amino acids. Trimming pared 11 bases from V and 3 bases from J, leaving 13 bases between. CDR1 and CDR2 from the germline V gene are ENHRY and SYGVKD. CDR3 in amino acids: CAAGAGDTEAFF. The CDR3 bases are TGTGCCGCCGGGGCAGGGGACACTGAAGCTTTCTTT.